A selection of T cell receptor beta chains follows, all from one sample in a study of patients and donors after allogeneic stem cell transplantation. TCRdb processed the RT-PCR reads anew with MiXCR; each CDR3 protein has one entry. The table lists about a million distinct CDR3 sequences, roughly 18% of them singletons, with approximately 5.9% in the top ten. The sample consisted of blood, either unsorted or a sorted T cell fraction (not recorded which). The receptors come from a human donor who was either an allogeneic HSCT recipient or a stem cell or donor lymphocyte infusion donor (not recorded which). It is not recorded whose cells these are; they may come from a transplant donor. Both conserved end residues are part of each CDR3. Each record gives: D gene, clone size, V gene, J gene, CDR3 DNA, CDR3 protein. The D gene is left open where the match is weak. Clone size appears in some rows only: once, few, many, or a class for an expanded clone.

NA	few	TRBV12-3/TRBV12-4	TRBJ1-2	TGTGCCAGCAGTCCACTCTCGACACGTAGCTATGGCTACACCTTC	CASSPLSTRSYGYTF
NA	few	TRBV5-1	TRBJ1-2	TGCGCCAGCAGCTTGCCCTTCGGGCAGGGCGTTGAAGGCTACACCTTC	CASSLPFGQGVEGYTF
NA	few	TRBV18	TRBJ1-4	TGTGCCAGCTCCCAACAGGGAGGTGAAAAACTGTTTTTT	CASSQQGGEKLFF
NA	once	TRBV9	TRBJ1-1	TGTGCCAGCAGCGTAGCCGGGACCAGGGCCACTGAAGCTTTCTTT	CASSVAGTRATEAFF
TRBD1	few	TRBV5-1	TRBJ1-2	TGCGCCAGCAGCTACGAGGGACAGGGATTGGGTGGCTACACCTTC	CASSYEGQGLGGYTF
NA	NA	TRBV7-9	TRBJ2-7	TGTGCCAGCAGCCCTCTGACGACCACCTACGAGCAGTACTTC	CASSPLTTTYEQYF
NA	NA	TRBV29-1	TRBJ1-1	TGCAGCGCCTTCGTCGGGGTCTACACTGAAGCTTTCTTT	CSAFVGVYTEAFF
TRBD2	NA	TRBV13	TRBJ2-7	TGTGCCAGCAGCTTAGGCCTAAGTGGACTAGCGGGAGGGCCGGAGGAGCAGTACTTC	CASSLGLSGLAGGPEEQYF
NA	NA	TRBV11-2	TRBJ1-3	TGTGCCAGCAGCTTAATTTCTGGGGCGCCGGTTTATCTCTCTGGAAACACCATATATTTT	CASSLISGAPVYLSGNTIYF
NA	many	TRBV29-1	TRBJ2-7	TGCAGCGTTGACGGCACTACCGCCTACGAGCAGTACTTC	CSVDGTTAYEQYF
NA	many	TRBV12-3/TRBV12-4	TRBJ1-2	TGTGCCAGCAGTTTCTCTCTGGGGGATAGGGGCTACACCTTC	CASSFSLGDRGYTF
NA	NA	TRBV6-5	TRBJ1-5	TGTGCCAGCAGTTACTCGAGCAGGGGTCATAGCAATCAGCCCCAGCATTTT	CASSYSSRGHSNQPQHF
TRBD1	few	TRBV15	TRBJ1-6	TGTGCCACCAGCAGAGATCGTAGAAGACAGGGTAATTCACCCCTCCACTTT	CATSRDRRRQGNSPLHF
NA	NA	TRBV29-1	TRBJ1-1	TGCAGCGTTTCCCGGAACACTGAAGCTTTCTTT	CSVSRNTEAFF
NA	NA	TRBV20-1	TRBJ2-5	TGCAGTGCTAGGTGGGCGGCCCAGTACTTC	CSARWAAQYF
NA	few	TRBV10-3	TRBJ1-1	TGTGCCATCAGTGACCGGGAAAGTGGCGACACTGAAGCTTTCTTT	CAISDRESGDTEAFF
NA	once	TRBV3-1	TRBJ1-3	TGTGCCAGCGGCGTGGGGGGCTCTGGAAACACCATATATTTT	CASGVGGSGNTIYF
TRBD1	NA	TRBV24-1	TRBJ1-2	TGTGCCACCAGTGAAGGGACAGCGAATGGCTACACCTTC	CATSEGTANGYTF
NA	few	TRBV12-3/TRBV12-4	TRBJ2-7	TGTGCCAGCAGCCGGGTGTCCACCTCCTACGAGCAGTACTTC	CASSRVSTSYEQYF